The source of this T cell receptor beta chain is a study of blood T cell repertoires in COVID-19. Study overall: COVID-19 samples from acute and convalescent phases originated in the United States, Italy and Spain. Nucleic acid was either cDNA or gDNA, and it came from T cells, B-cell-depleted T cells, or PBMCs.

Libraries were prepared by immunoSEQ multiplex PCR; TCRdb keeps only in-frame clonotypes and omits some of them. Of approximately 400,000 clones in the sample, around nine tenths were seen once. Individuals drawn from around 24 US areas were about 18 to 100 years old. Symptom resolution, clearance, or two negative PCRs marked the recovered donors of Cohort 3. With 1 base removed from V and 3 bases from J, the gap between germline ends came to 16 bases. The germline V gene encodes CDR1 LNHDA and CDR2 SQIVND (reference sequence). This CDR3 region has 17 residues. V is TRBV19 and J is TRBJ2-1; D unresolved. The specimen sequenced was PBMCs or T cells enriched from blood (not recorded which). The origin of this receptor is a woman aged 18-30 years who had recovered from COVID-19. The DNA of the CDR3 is TGTGCCAGTAGTATAGGCCAGCGACGGAGATACTACAATGAGCAGTTCTTC. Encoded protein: CASSIGQRRRYYNEQFF.